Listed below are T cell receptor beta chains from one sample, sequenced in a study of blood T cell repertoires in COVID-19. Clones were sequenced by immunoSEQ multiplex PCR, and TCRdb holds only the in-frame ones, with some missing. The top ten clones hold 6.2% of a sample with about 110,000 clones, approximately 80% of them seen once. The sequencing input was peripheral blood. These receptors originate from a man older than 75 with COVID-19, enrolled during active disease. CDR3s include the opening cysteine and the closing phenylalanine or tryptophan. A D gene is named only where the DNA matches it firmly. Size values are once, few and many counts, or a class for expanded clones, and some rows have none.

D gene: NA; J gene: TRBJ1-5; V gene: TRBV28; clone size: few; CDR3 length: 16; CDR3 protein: CASSLTPGVSNQPQHF; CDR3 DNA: TGTGCCAGCAGTCTTACGCCTGGAGTCAGCAATCAGCCCCAGCATTTT
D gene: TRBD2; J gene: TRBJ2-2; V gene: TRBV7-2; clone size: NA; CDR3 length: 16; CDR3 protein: CASSSGTSGYTGELFF; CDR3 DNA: TGTGCCAGCAGTTCCGGGACTAGCGGATACACCGGGGAGCTGTTTTTT
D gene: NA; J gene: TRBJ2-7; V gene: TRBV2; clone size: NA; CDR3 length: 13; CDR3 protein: CASSGGRLYEQYF; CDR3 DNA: TGTGCCAGCAGTGGAGGGAGGCTCTACGAGCAGTACTTC
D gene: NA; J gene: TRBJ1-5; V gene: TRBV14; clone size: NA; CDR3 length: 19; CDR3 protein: CASSQLPYDRSHSNQPQHF; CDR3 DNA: TGTGCCAGCAGCCAACTTCCCTACGACAGGAGCCATAGCAATCAGCCCCAGCATTTT
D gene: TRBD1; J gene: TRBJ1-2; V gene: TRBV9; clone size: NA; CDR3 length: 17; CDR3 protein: CASSDGTGEVLYYGYTF; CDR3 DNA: TGTGCCAGCAGCGATGGGACAGGGGAAGTTCTGTACTATGGCTACACCTTC
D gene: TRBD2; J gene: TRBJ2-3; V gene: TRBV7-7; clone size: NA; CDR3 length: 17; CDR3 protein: CASSLGASGPSTDTQYF; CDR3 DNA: TGTGCTAGCAGCTTAGGGGCTAGCGGACCTAGCACAGATACGCAGTATTTT
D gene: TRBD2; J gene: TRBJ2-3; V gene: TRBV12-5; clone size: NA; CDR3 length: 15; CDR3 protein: CASGLLGLGEDTQYF; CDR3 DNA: TGTGCTAGTGGTTTGTTGGGACTAGGAGAAGATACGCAGTATTTT
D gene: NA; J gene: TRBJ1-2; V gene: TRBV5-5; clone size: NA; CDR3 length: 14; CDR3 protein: CASSLIDRPYGYTF; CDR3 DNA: TGTGCCAGCAGCTTGATAGACAGACCTTATGGCTACACCTTC
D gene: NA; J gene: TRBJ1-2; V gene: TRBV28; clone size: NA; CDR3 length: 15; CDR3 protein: CASIQGPGTNYGYTF; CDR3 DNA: TGTGCCAGCATTCAAGGGCCAGGGACTAACTATGGCTACACCTTC
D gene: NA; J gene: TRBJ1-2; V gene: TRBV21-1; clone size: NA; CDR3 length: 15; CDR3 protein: CASSKGRGLNYGYTF; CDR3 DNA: TGTGCCAGCAGCAAAGGCAGGGGGCTGAACTATGGCTACACCTTC
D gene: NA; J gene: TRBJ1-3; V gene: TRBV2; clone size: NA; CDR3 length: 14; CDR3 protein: CASTAGVNGNTIYF; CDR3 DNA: TGTGCCAGCACTGCAGGGGTGAACGGAAACACCATATATTTT
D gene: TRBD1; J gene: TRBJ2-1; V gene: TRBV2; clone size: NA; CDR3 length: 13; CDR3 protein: CASKSTGDNEQFF; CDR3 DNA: TGTGCCAGCAAATCAACAGGGGACAATGAGCAGTTCTTC
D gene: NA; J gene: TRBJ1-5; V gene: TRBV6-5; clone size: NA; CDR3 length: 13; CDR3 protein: CASREESNQPQHF; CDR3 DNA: TGTGCCAGCAGGGAGGAAAGCAATCAGCCCCAGCATTTT
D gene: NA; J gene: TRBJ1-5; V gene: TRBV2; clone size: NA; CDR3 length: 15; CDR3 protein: CASSRELPGNQPQHF; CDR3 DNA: TGTGCCAGCAGTCGGGAGCTCCCCGGCAATCAGCCCCAGCATTTT